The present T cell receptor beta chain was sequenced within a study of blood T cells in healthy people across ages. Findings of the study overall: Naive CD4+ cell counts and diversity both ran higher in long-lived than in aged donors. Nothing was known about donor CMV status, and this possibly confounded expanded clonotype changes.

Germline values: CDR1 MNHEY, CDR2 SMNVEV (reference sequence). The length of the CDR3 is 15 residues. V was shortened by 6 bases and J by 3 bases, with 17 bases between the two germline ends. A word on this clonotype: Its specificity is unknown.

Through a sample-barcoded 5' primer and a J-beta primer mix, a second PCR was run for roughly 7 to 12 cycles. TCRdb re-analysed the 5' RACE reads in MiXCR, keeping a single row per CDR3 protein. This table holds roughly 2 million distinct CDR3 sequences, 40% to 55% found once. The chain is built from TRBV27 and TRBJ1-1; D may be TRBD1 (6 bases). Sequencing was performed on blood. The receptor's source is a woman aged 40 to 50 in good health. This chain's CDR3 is CASSPVIGQYTEAFF. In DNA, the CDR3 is TGTGCCAGCAGCCCTGTCATCGGACAGTACACTGAAGCTTTCTTT.